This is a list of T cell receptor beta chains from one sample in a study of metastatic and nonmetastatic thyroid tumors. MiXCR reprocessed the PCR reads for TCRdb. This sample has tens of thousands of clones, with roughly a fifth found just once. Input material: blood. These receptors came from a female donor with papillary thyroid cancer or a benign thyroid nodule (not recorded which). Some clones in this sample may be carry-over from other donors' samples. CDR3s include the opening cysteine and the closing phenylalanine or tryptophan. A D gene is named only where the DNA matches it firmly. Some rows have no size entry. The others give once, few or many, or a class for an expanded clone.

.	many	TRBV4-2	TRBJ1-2	TGTGCCAGCAGCCAAGATTGGACACCTAACGGCTATGGCTACACCTTC	CASSQDWTPNGYGYTF
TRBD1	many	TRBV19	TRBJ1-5	TGTGCCAGTAGTAATGTTGCAGGGGGGAATCAGCCCCAGCATTTT	CASSNVAGGNQPQHF
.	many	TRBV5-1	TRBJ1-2	TGCGCCAGCAGCTTGTATCAGGGACTTGAAGGCTACACCTTC	CASSLYQGLEGYTF
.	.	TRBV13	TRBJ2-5	TGTGCCAGCAGCAACCAAGAGACCCAGTACTTC	CASSNQETQYF
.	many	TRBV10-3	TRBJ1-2	TGTGCCATCAGTCGAGGGCAGGGAAGGGACTATGGCTACACCTTC	CAISRGQGRDYGYTF
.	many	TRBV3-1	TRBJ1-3	TGTGCCAGCAGCCAGGTGGACAGCTCTGGAAACACCATATATTTT	CASSQVDSSGNTIYF
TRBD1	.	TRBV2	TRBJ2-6	TGTGCCACCGGGACAGGTCCCTCTGGGGCTAACGTCCTGACTTTC	CATGTGPSGANVLTF
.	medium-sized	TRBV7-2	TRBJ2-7	TGTGCCAGCAGCCCCCGACACGGCTCCTACGAGCAGTACTTC	CASSPRHGSYEQYF
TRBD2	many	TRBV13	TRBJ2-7	TGTGCCAGCAGTCGTAGCGGGTTCGAGCAGTACTTC	CASSRSGFEQYF
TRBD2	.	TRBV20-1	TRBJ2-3	TGCAGTGCCAGCTCTGTGGAACCGGGACTAGCGGGGGGGCCGGATACGCAGTATTTT	CSASSVEPGLAGGPDTQYF
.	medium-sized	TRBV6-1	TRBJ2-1	TGTGCCAGCAGTTCCTACTTGTCCTACAATGAGCAGTTCTTC	CASSSYLSYNEQFF
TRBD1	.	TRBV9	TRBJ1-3	TGTGCCAGCAGCGAAGGCCCGCGACAGGGGTATGGAAACACCATATATTTT	CASSEGPRQGYGNTIYF
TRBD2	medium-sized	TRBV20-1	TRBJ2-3	TGCAGTGCTAGAGATGGAGCGGGGGGGCCGGGAGATACGCAGTATTTT	CSARDGAGGPGDTQYF
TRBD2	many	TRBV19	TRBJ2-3	TGTGCCAGTAAAGACGGGAGGGCCGTAGATACGCAGTATTTT	CASKDGRAVDTQYF
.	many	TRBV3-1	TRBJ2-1	TGTGCCAGCAGCCACCCCTACAATGAGCAGTTCTTC	CASSHPYNEQFF
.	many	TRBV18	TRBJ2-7	TGTGCCAGCTCACTGGCGTATGAAGGCTACGAGCAGTACTTC	CASSLAYEGYEQYF
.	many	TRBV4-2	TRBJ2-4	TGTGCCAGCAGCCAAGGGGTGGCAGACAAAAACATTCAGTACTTC	CASSQGVADKNIQYF
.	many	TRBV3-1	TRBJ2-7	TGTGCCAGCAGCCAAGAGCCCTACGAGCAGTACTTC	CASSQEPYEQYF